This paragraph reports one T cell receptor beta chain. What it recognizes is unknown. This sample was taken from a study of T cells in localized non-small cell lung cancer. Findings and caveats of the study: Out of the top 100 tumor clones, a median around 60 were seen in adjacent lung.

TCRdb's copy holds only in-frame clones and misses some; the assay was immunoSEQ multiplex PCR. The repertoire holds 90,000 to 95,000 clones, with roughly 93% as singletons. The germline V gene has CDR1 PRHDT and CDR2 FYEKMQ (reference sequence). The V gene end was trimmed by 4 bases and the J gene end by 0 bases; junction bases not matched to a gene: 12. The CDR3 consists of 19 residues. The sequences come from PBMCs, collected before any cancer treatment. The chain employs TRBV13 and TRBJ2-2, with 9 bases identical to TRBD2. The receptor was derived from a woman aged 35 to 75 with stage II squamous cell lung carcinoma. The CDR3 is CASSSYPKTSGANTGELFF. CDR3 DNA: TGTGCCAGCAGCTCCTACCCCAAGACTAGCGGAGCGAACACCGGGGAGCTGTTTTTT.